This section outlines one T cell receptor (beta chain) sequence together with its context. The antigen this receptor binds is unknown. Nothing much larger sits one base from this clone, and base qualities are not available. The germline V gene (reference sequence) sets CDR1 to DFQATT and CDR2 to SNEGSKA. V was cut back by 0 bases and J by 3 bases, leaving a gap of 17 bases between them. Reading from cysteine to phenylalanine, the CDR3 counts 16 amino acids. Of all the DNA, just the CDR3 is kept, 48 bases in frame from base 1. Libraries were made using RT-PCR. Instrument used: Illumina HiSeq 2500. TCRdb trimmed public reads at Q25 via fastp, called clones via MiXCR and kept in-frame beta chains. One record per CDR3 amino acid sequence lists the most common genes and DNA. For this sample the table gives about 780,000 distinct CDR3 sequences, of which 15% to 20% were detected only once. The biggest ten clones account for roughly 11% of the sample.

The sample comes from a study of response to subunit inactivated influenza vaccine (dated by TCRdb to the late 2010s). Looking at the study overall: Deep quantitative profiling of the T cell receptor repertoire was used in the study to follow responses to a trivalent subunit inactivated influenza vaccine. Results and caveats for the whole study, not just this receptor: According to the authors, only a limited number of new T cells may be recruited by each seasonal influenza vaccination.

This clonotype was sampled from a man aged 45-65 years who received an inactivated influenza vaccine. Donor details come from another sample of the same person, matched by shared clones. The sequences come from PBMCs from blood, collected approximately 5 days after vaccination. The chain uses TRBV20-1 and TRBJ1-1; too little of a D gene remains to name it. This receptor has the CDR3 CSARDLYPGGDTEAFF. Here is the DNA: TGCAGTGCTAGAGATCTGTATCCGGGAGGCGACACTGAAGCTTTCTTT.